The following is a T cell receptor beta chain sequence with its context. This entry belongs to a study of T cell responses to AZD1222 COVID-19 vaccine. This table comes from immunoSEQ multiplex PCR, and its TCRdb copy is limited to in-frame clones, with some not included. The sample carries around 260,000 clones, roughly 93% recorded once. The CDR3 has 15 amino acids. CDR1 and CDR2 from the germline V gene are LNHDA and SQIVND (reference sequence). The V end was cut by 4 bases, the J end by 4 bases, with 11 bases between. The source material was peripheral blood, sampled on day 0 of AZD1222 vaccination. V usage is TRBV19 and J usage is TRBJ2-6; D ambiguous. This receptor was obtained from an adult in good health. The CDR3, as DNA: TGTGCCAGTAGTACCTCCCTCTTGGGGGCCAACGTCCTGACTTTC. Encoded protein: CASSTSLLGANVLTF.